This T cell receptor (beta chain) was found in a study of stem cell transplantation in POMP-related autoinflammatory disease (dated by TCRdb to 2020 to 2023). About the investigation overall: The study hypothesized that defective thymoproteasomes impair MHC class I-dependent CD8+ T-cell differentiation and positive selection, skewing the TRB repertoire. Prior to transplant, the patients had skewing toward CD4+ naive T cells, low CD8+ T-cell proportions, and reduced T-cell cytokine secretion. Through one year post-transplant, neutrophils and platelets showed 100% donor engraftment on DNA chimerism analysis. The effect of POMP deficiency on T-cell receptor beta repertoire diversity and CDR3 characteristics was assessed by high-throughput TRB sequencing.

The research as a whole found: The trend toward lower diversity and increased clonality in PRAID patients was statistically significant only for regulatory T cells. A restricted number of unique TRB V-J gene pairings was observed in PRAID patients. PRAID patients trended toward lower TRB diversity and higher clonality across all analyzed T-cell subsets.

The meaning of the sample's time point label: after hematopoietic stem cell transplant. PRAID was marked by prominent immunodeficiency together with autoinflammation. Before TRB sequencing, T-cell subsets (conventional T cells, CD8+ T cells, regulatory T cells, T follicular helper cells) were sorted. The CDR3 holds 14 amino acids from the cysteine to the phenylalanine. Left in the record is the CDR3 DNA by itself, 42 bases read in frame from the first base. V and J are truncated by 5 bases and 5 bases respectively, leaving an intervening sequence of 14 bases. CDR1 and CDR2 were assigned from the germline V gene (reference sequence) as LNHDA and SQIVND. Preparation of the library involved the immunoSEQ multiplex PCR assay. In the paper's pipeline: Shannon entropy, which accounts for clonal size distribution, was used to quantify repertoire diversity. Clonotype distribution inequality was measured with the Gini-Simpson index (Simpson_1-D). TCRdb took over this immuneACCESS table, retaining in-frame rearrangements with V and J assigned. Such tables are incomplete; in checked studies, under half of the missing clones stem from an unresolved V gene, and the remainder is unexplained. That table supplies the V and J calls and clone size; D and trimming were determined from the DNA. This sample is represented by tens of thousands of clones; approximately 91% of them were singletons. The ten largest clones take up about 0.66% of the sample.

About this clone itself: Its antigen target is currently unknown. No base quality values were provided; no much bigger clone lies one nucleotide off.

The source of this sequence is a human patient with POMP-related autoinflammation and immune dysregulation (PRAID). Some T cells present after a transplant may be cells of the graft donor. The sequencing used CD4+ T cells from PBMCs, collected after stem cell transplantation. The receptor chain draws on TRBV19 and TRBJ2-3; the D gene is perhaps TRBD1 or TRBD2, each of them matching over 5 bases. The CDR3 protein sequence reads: CASSPLRGQDTQYF. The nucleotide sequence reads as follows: TGTGCCAGTAGTCCCCTCCGGGGCCAAGATACGCAGTATTTT.